This T cell receptor beta chain originates from a study of regulatory T cells in long-lasting Graves disease. Study as a whole: The criterion for persistent Graves' disease was over 5 years of antithyroid drugs with positive TSH receptor antibodies.

In its sample, this clonotype was seen many times. Its specificity is unknown. Libraries of TCR beta came from iRepertoire HTBI primers plus Arm-PCR of CDR3 regions. TCRdb called the multiplex PCR reads again in MiXCR, with one record for every CDR3 protein. Of around 340,000 distinct CDR3 sequences listed, around a fifth are singletons. Study-level points and caveats: Comparison showed that persistent patients shared more public clonotypes (about 3,000) than new patients (approximately 930).

Time point described: persistent/refractory GD, antithyroid drugs over 5 years with positive TRAb. Researchers made the TCR library from RNA that was extracted from PBMCs. CDR3 size: 12 residues. The V gene lost 3 bases and the J gene lost 5 bases, with 8 bases spanning the gap. Germline CDR1 reads MNHEY; CDR2 reads SVGAGI. Here the sequenced sample was peripheral blood mononuclear cells (PBMCs), taken when the disease was refractory, from a patient treated with antithyroid drugs. This sequence was found in a female donor with Graves disease. The chain carries TRBV6-5 and TRBJ2-7; TRBD2 might be the D (6 bases). CDR3 bases: TGTGCCAGCAGTTATGGAGGGCACGAGCAGTACTTC. This encodes CASSYGGHEQYF.